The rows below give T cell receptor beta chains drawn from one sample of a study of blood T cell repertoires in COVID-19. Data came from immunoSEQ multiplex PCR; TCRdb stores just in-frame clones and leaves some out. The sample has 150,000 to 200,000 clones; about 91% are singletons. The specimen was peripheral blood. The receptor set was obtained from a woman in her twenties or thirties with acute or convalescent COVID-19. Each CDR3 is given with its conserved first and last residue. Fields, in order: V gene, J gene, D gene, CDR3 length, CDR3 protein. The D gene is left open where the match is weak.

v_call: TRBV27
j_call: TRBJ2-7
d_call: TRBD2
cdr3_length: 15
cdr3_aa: CASSLVTSGPYEQYF

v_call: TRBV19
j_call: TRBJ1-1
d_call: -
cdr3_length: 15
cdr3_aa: CASSYSSGMNTEAFF

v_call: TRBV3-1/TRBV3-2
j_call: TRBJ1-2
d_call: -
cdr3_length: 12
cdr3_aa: CASSQGQGGYTF

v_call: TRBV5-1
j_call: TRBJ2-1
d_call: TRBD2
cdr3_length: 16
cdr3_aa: CATSPRLAGIYNEQFF

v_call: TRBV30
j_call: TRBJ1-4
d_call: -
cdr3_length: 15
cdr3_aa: CAWNPPGTFNEKLFF

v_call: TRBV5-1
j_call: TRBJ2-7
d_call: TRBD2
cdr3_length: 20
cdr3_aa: CASSLSSTHLPTSGNYEQYF

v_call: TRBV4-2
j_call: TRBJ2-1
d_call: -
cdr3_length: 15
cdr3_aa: CASSQDLLVGDEQFF

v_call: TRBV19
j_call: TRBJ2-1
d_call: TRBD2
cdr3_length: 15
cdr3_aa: CASSKPGLSYNEQFF

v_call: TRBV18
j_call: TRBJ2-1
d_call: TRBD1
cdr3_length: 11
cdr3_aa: CASSVGGTGFF

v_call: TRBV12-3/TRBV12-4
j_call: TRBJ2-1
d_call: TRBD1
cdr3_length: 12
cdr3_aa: CASSPTGGEQFF

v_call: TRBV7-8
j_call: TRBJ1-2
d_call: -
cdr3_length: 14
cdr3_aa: CASSLEARLYGYTF

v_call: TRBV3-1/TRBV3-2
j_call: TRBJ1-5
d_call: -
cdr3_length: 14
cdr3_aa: CASSQAAGGQPQHF

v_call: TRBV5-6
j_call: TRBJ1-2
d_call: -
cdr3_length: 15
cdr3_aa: CASSLAGRGAGGYTF

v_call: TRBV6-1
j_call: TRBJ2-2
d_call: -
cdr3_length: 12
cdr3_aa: CASSEGSVELFF

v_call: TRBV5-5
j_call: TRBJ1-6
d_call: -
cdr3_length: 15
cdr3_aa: CASSLLGFLGSPLHF

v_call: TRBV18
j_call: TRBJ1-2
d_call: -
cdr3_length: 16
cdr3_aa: CASSPPYLTGLGGYTF

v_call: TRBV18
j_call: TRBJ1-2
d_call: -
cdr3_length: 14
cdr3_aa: CASSHRDKGYGYTF

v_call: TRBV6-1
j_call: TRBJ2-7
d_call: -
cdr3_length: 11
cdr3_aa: CASSEATRCSF

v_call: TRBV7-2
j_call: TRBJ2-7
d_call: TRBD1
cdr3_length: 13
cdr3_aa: CASSPDRGGEQYF

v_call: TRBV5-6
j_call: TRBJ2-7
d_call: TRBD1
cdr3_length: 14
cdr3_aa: CASSFWDRGREQYF

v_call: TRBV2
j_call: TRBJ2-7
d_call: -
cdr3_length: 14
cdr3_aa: CASSGSGEFGEQYF

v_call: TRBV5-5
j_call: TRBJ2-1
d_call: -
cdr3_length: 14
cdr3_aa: CASSLFLDYNEQFF

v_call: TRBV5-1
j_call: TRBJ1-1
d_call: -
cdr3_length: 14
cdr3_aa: CASSLAQGHTEAFF